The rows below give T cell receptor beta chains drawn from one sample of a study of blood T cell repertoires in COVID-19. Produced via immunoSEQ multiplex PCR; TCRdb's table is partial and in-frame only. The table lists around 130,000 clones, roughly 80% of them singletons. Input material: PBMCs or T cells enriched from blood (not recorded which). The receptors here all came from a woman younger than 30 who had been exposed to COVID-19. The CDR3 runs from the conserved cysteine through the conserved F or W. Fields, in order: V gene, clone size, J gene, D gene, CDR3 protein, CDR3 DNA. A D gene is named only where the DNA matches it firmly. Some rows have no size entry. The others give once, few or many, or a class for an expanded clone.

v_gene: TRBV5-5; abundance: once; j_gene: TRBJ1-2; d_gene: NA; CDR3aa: CASSSRGDGGYTF; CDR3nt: TGTGCCAGCAGCTCTCGGGGGGACGGTGGCTACACCTTC
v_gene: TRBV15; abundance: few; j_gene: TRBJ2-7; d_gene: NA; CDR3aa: CATSSPAAGIYEQYF; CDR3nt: TGTGCCACCAGCAGCCCAGCGGCCGGAATCTACGAGCAGTACTTC
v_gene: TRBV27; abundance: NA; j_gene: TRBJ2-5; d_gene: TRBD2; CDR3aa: CASSLSTSGRGTQYF; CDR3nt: TGTGCCAGCAGTTTATCGACTAGCGGGAGGGGGACCCAGTACTTC
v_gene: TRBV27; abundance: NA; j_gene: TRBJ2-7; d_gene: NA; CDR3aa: CASSLAGREQYF; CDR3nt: TGTGCCAGCAGTTTAGCGGGGCGCGAGCAGTACTTC
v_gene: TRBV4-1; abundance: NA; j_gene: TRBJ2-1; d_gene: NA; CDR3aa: CASSQIFREQFF; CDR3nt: TGCGCCAGCAGCCAAATCTTCAGAGAGCAGTTCTTC
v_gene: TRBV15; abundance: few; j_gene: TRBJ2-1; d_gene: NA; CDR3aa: CATSRGQGGSEQFF; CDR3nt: TGTGCCACCAGCAGAGGGCAAGGAGGGAGTGAGCAGTTCTTC
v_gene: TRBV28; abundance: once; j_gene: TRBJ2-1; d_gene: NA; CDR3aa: CASSLSLQEYNEQFF; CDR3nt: TGTGCCAGCAGTTTATCTTTACAGGAGTACAATGAGCAGTTCTTC
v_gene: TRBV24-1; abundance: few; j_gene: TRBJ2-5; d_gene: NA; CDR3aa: CATSDPTPKETQYF; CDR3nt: TGTGCCACCAGTGACCCTACGCCGAAAGAGACCCAGTACTTC
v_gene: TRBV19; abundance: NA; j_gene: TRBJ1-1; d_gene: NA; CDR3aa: CASSPQGRVGTEAFF; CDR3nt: TGTGCCAGTAGTCCCCAGGGCAGGGTCGGCACTGAAGCTTTCTTT
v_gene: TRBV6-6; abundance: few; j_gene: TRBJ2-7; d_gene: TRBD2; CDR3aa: CASSTKSGRSYEQYF; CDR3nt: TGTGCCAGTTCAACGAAGAGCGGGAGATCCTACGAGCAGTACTTC
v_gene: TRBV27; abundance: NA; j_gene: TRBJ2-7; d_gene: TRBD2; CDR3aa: CASSGGLAGDEQYF; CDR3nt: TGTGCCAGCAGCGGAGGACTAGCGGGAGACGAGCAGTACTTC
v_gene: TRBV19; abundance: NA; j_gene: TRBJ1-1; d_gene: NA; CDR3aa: CASRAWAGRSTEAFF; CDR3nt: TGTGCCAGTAGGGCCTGGGCAGGGCGCTCGACTGAAGCTTTCTTT
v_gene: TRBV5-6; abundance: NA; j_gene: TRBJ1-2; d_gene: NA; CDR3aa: CASSLGGSAYNYGYTF; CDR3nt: TGTGCCAGCAGCTTAGGAGGGTCAGCCTACAACTATGGCTACACCTTC
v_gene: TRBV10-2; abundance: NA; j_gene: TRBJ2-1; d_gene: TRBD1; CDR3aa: CASSTGTGRDEQFF; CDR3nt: TGCGCCAGCAGCACCGGGACAGGGAGGGATGAGCAGTTCTTC
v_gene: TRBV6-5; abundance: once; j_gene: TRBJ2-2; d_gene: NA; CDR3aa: CASIKGVTGELFF; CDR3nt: TGTGCCAGCATTAAAGGGGTCACCGGGGAGCTGTTTTTT
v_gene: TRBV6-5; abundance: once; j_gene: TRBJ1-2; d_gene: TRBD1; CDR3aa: CASRPTGQGYGYTF; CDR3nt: TGTGCCAGCAGGCCAACGGGACAGGGGTATGGCTACACCTTC
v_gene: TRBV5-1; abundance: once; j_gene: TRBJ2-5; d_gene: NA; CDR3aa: CASSLHPSGLLFEGSQETQYF; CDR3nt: TGCGCCAGCAGCCTCCACCCCTCCGGCCTCTTGTTTGAGGGATCACAAGAGACCCAGTACTTC
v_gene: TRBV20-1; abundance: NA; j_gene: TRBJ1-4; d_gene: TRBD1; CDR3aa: CSASRQGDNEKLGF; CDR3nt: TGCAGTGCTAGTCGGCAGGGGGATAATGAAAAACTTGGTTTT
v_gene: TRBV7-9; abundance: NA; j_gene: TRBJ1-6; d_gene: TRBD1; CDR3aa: CASSLDAGGSSPLHF; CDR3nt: TGTGCCAGCAGCTTAGATGCAGGGGGCAGTTCACCCCTCCACTTT
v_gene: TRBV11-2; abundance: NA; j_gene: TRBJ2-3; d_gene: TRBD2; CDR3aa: CASSFQPSGQPDTQYF; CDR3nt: TGTGCCAGCAGCTTTCAGCCTAGCGGCCAGCCAGATACGCAGTATTTT
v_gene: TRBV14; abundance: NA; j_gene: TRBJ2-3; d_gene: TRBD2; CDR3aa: CASSQLAGDAYTDTQYF; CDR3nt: TGTGCCAGCAGCCAACTAGCGGGAGATGCCTACACAGATACGCAGTATTTT
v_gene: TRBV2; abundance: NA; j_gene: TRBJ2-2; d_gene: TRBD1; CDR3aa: CASSVFGTGNTGELFF; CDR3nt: TGTGCCAGCAGCGTCTTCGGGACAGGGAACACCGGGGAGCTGTTTTTT
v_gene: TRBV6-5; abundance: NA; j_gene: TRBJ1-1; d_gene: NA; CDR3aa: CASSYSELTEAFF; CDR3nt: TGTGCCAGCAGTTACTCGGAGTTAACTGAAGCTTTCTTT
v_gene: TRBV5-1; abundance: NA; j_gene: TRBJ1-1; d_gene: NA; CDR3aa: CASSWGEWGNTEAFF; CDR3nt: TGCGCCAGCAGCTGGGGGGAGTGGGGCAACACTGAAGCTTTCTTT
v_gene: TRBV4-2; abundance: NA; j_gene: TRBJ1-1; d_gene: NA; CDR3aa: CASSPTEGEAFF; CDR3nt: TGTGCCAGCAGCCCGACTGAGGGTGAAGCTTTCTTT
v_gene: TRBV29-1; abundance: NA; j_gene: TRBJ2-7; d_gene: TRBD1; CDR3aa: CSAETGASYEQYF; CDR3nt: TGCAGCGCCGAGACAGGGGCCTCCTACGAGCAGTACTTC